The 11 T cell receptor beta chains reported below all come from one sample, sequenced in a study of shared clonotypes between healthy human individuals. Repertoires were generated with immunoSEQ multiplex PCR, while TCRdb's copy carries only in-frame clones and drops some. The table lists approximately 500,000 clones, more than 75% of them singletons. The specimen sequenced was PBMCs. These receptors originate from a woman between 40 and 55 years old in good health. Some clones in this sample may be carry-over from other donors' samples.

The chain's CDR3 is CARTGEGPLRTEAFF. DNA for the CDR3: TGTGCCAGAACTGGGGAGGGACCCTTGAGAACTGAAGCTTTCTTT. The rearrangement links TRBV2 to TRBJ1-1, with D tentatively TRBD1 (5 bases). The V gene's germline CDR1 is SNHLY and CDR2 FYNNEI. The CDR3 runs to 15 residues. V gave up 9 bases and J gave up 5 bases, with 22 bases separating them.

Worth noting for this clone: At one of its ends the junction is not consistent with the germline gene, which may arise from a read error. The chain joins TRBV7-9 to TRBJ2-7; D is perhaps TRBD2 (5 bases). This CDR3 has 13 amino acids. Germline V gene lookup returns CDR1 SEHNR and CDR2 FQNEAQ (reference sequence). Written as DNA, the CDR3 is TGTGCCAGCAGCTTAATAGTCCCGGAGGACTCGGTCTTC. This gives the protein CASSLIVPEDSVF.

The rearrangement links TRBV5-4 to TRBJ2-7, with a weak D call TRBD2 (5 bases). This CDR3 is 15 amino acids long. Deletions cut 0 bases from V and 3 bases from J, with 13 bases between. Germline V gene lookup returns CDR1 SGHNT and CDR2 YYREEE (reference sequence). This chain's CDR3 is CASSLAGSAIYEQYF. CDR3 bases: TGTGCCAGCAGCTTGGCGGGATCAGCGATCTACGAGCAGTACTTC.

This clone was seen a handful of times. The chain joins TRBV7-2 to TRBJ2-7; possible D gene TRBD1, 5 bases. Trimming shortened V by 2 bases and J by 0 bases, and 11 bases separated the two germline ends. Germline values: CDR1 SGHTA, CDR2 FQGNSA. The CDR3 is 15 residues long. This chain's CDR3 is CASSLWSGHSYEQYF. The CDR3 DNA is TGTGCCAGCAGCTTATGGTCAGGGCACTCCTACGAGCAGTACTTC. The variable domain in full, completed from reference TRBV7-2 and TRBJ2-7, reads GAGVSQSPSNKVTEKGKDVELRCDPISGHTALYWYRQSLGQGLEFLIYFQGNSAPDKSGLPSDRFSAERTGGSVSTLTIQRTQQEDSAVYLCASSLWSGHSYEQYFGPGTRLTVT.

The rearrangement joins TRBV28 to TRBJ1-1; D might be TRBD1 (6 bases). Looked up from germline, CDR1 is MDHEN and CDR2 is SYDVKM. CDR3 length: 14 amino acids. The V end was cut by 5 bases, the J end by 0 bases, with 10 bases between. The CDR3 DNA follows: TGTGCCAGCAGTCCCCAGGGGATGAACACTGAAGCTTTCTTT. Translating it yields CASSPQGMNTEAFF.

The CDR3 reads CASSQQGTGANVLTF. The CDR3 coding sequence is TGTGCCAGCAGCCAACAGGGCACTGGGGCCAACGTCCTGACTTTC. V and J are TRBV4-2 and TRBJ2-6; a possible D gene is TRBD1 (5 bases). Germline CDR1 reads LGHNA; CDR2 reads YNFKEQ. The CDR3 is made up of 15 amino acids. The V end was cut by 2 bases, the J end by 2 bases, with 7 bases between.

The CDR3 sequence is CAIRGDRENSYEQYF. For the CDR3, the DNA is TGTGCCATCAGGGGGGACAGGGAAAATTCCTACGAGCAGTACTTC. The V call is TRBV10-3, the J call TRBJ2-7, with 9 bases aligning to TRBD1. The CDR3 consists of 15 residues. The germline V gene encodes CDR1 ENHRY and CDR2 SYGVKD. J lost 1 base, V lost 6 bases, and 7 bases had no gene match.

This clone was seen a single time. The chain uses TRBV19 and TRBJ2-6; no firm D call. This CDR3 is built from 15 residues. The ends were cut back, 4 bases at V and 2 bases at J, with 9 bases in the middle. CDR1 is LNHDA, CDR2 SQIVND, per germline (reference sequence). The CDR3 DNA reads TGTGCCAGTAGTAATGGTGGGGCTGGGGCCAACGTCCTGACTTTC. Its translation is CASSNGGAGANVLTF.

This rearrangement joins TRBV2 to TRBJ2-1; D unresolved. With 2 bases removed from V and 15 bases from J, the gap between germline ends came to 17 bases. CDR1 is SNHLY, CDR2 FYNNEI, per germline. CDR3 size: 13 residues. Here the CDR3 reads CASSEIQAKGPFF. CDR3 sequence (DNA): TGTGCCAGCAGTGAAATCCAGGCCAAAGGGCCGTTCTTC.

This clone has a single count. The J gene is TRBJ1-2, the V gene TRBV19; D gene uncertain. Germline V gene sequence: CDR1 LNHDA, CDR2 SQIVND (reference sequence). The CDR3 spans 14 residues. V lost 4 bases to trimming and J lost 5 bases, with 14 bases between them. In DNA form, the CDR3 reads TGTGCCAGTAGTACCCCGGGAGGGTTTTATGGCTACACCTTC. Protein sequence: CASSTPGGFYGYTF.

The CDR3 reads CASSAPEGNNEQFF. In DNA form, the CDR3 reads TGTGCCAGCAGCGCCCCGGAGGGCAATAATGAGCAGTTCTTC. The chain combines TRBV7-3 with TRBJ2-1, with D perhaps TRBD2 (6 bases). CDR1 and CDR2 (germline): SGHTA, FQGTGA. V was cut by 5 bases and J by 7 bases, with 15 bases left in between. The CDR3 extends over 14 amino acids.